The source of this T cell receptor (beta chain) is a study of cytomegalovirus exposure and HLA in healthy donors. The assay was immunoSEQ multiplex PCR, and TCRdb's table has in-frame clones only and misses some. The data show some 150,000 clones, roughly nine tenths seen once. Worth noting for this clone: No antigen is known for it.

General observations from the study: Accounts indicate the classifier identified cytomegalovirus status with strong specificity and sensitivity.

Germline values: CDR1 SGHRS, CDR2 YFSETQ. The junction had 4 bases not matched to a gene; V was cut back by 2 bases and J by 0 bases. The CDR3 sequence is 16 residues long. The receptor comes from a woman younger than 30 in good health and CMV-seropositive. V and J are TRBV5-1 and TRBJ2-2; 7 bases are a match to TRBD2. Input material: PBMCs. The CDR3 is CASSFQTSPNTGELFF. For the CDR3, the DNA is TGCGCCAGCAGCTTCCAGACTAGCCCGAACACCGGGGAGCTGTTTTTT.